This T cell receptor (beta chain) is drawn from a study of OX40 agonist ivuxolimab in advanced cancers. For the study at large: Ivuxolimab was administered intravenously to patients at 0.01 to 10 mg/kg every 2 weeks.

Some clones are missing from TCRdb's copy, which holds only in-frame ones; the method was immunoSEQ multiplex PCR. The table lists roughly 26,000 clones, around 75% of them singletons. Study results and caveats: Both blood CD4+ and CD8+ T cells showed clonal growth by week 6 at 0.1 to 3.0 mg/kg.

The CDR3 totals 17 residues. Per germline, CDR1 SGHTA and CDR2 FQGNSA. The V and J ends lost 3 bases and 4 bases respectively, with 22 bases between them. A word on this clone: Its antigen is unknown.

The gene calls are TRBV7-2 and TRBJ2-7; tentatively, D is TRBD2 (7 bases). This specimen consisted of CD4+ or CD8+ T cells sorted from blood, obtained in a trial of the OX40 agonist ivuxolimab. This clonotype originated in an adult with an advanced solid tumor such as melanoma, head and neck, liver or kidney cancer. CDR3 nucleotides: TGTGCCAGCAGCTTTCCGGATTCAGGCGGGGGCCTTTACGAGCAGTACTTC. Its protein product is CASSFPDSGGGLYEQYF.